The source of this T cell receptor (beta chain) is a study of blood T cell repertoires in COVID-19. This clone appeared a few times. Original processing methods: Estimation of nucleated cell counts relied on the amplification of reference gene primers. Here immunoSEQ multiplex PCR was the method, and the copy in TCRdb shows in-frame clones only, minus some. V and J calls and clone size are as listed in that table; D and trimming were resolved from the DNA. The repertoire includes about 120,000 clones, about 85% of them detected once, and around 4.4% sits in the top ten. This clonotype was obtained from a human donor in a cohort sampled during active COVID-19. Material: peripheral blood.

The CDR3 sequence: CASMEATGTHLYEQYF. In nucleotides, the CDR3 is TGCGCCAGCATGGAAGCGACCGGGACACATCTCTACGAGCAGTACTTC. V gene TRBV5-1 combines with J gene TRBJ2-7; a weak D match, TRBD1 (6 bases). From germline, CDR1 is SGHRS and CDR2 YFSETQ. The CDR3 sequence is 16 residues long. The V gene lost 6 bases and the J gene lost 3 bases, with 22 bases spanning the gap.